This T cell receptor (beta chain) stems from a study of Graves' ophthalmopathy and Graves' hyperthyroidism. TCR beta CDR3 regions were amplified from RNA transcripts. HTBI-primed RT-PCR formed the first round, and a multiplex PCR formed the second. TCRdb itself ran the multiplex PCR reads through MiXCR, one entry per CDR3 protein. The table lists around 1,000,000 distinct CDR3 sequences, 36% of them singletons. This clonotype was seen many times. Looked up from germline, CDR1 is SGHDN and CDR2 is FVKESK. The ends were cut back, 6 bases at V and 4 bases at J, with 13 bases in the middle. The CDR3 sequence is 13 residues long.

The sequence was obtained from an adult man with Graves' hyperthyroidism. The sample was peripheral blood or thyroid tissue (not recorded which). The chain recombines TRBV14 with TRBJ2-7; D is undetermined. The CDR3 loop reads CASRGHSVYEQYF. Written as DNA, the CDR3 is TGTGCCAGCAGGGGCCACTCGGTGTACGAGCAGTACTTC. Combining the CDR3 with reference TRBV14 and TRBJ2-7 gives the whole variable domain EAGVTQFPSHSVIEKGQTVTLRCDPISGHDNLYWYRRVMGKEIKFLLHFVKESKQDESGMPNNRFLAERTGGTYSTLKVQPAELEDSGVYFCASRGHSVYEQYFGPGTRLTVT.